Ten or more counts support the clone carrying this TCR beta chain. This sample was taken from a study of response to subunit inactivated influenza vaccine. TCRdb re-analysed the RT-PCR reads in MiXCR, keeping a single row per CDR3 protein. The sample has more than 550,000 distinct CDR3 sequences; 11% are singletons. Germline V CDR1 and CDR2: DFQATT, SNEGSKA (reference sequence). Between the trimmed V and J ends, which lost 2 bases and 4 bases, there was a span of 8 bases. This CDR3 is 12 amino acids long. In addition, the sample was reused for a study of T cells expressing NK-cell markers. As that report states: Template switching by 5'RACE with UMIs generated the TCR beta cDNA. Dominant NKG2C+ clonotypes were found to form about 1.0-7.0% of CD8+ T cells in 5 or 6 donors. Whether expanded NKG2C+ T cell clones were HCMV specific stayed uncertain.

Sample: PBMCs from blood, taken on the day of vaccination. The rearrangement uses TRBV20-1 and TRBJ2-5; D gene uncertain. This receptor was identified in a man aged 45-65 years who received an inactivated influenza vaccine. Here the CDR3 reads CSARIGVETQYF. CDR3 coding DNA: TGCAGTGCTAGAATTGGCGTAGAGACCCAGTACTTC.